This TCR beta chain came from a study of T cells after posttransplantation cyclophosphamide. Per the germline V gene, CDR1 is MNHNS and CDR2 is SASEGT. Trimming stripped 5 bases from V and 2 bases from J, with 16 bases between. This CDR3 has 15 residues. In the case of this clone: Its antigen is as yet unknown.

On the day of bone marrow donation, the related graft donor provided peripheral blood. Cells defined as naive were viable CD3+CD4+ or CD3+CD8+ and CCR7+CD45RA+CD45RO-CD95-CD27+CD28+. Findings and caveats of the study: After PTCy, TRB diversity resembled that of CNI/methotrexate controls. Donor-recipient repertoire similarity was low at 1-2 months, rising over year one.

Produced via immunoSEQ multiplex PCR; TCRdb's table is partial and in-frame only. This table holds about 1,500 clones, less than 98% found once. The rearrangement links TRBV6-1 to TRBJ2-7, with D perhaps TRBD1 (6 bases). Sequenced: naive CD8+ T cells sorted from PBMCs. The receptor comes from a woman aged 60-75 years in good health, CMV-negative, and a related stem cell transplant donor. CDR3 sequence: CASSRGHRGPYEQYF. DNA of the CDR3: TGTGCCAGCAGTAGGGGACACCGAGGTCCCTACGAGCAGTACTTC.